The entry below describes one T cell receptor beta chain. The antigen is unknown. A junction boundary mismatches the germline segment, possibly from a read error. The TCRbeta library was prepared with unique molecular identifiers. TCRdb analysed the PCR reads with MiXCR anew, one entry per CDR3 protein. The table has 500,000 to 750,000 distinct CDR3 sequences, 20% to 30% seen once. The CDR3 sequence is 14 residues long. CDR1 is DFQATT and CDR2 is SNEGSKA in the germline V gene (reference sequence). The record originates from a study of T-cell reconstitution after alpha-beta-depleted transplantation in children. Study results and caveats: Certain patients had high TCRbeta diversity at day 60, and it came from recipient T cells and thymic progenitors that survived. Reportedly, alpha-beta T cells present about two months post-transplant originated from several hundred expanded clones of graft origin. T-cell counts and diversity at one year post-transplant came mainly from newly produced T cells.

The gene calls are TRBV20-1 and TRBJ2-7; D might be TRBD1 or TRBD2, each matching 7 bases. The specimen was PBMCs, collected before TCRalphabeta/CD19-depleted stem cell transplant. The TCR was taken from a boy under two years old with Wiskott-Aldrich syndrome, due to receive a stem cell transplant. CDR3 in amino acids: CSARSGTANTYEHF. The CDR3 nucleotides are TGCAGTGCTAGGAGCGGGACAGCGAACACCTACGAGCACTTC.